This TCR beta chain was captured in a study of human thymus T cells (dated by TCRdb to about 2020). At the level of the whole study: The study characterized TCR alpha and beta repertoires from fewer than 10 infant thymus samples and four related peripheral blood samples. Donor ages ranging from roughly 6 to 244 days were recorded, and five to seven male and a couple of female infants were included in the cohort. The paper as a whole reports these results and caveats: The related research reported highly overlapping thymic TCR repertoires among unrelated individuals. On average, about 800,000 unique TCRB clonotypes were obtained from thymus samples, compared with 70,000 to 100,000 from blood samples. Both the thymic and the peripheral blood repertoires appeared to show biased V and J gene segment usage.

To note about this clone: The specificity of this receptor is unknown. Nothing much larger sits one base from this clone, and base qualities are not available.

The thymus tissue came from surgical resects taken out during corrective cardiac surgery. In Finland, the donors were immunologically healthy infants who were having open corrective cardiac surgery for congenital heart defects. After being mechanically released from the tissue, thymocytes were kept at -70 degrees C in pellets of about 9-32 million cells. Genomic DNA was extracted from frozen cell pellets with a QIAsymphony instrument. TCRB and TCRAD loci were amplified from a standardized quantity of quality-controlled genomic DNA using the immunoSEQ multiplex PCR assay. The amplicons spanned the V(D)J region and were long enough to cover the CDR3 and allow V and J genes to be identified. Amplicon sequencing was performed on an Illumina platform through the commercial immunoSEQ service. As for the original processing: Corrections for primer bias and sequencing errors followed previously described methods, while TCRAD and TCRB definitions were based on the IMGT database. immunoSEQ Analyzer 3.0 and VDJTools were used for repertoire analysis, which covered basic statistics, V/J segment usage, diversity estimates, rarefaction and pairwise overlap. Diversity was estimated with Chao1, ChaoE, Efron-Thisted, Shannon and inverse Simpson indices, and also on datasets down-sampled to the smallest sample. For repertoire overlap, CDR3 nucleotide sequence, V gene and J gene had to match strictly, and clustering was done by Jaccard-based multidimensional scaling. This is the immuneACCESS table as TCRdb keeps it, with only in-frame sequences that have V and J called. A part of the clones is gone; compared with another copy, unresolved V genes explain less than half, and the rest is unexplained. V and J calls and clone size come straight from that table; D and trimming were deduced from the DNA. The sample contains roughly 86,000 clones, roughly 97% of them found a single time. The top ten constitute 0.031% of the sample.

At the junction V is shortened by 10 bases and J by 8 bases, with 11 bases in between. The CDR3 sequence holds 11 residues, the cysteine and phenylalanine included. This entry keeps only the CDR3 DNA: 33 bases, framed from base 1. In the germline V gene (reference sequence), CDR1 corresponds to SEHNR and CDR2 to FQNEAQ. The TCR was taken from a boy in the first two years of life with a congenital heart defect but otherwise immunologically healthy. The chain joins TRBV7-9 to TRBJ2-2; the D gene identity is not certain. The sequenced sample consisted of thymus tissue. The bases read TGTGCCACCCCCTGTGTAGGGGAGCTGTTTTTT. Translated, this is CATPCVGELFF.